The T cell receptor (beta chain) described here comes from a study of identical twins. This clonotype came up once. The donors were all healthy and Caucasian. TCRdb ran MiXCR on the 5' RACE reads and lists one entry per CDR3 protein. The table has about 1.7 million distinct CDR3 sequences, about 32% seen once. The germline V gene encodes CDR1 SGHTA and CDR2 FQGNSA. Trimming removed 5 bases from V and 3 bases from J, with 14 bases in between. The CDR3 has 15 residues. The sample taken for sequencing was cord blood. The TCR was taken from a newborn girl in good health. The chain is built from TRBV7-2 and TRBJ2-1; maybe TRBD1 (5 bases). The CDR3 is CASSVLGRGYNEQFF. The CDR3 DNA reads as TGTGCCAGCAGCGTCCTGGGGCGAGGCTACAATGAGCAGTTCTTC.